This T cell receptor beta chain comes out of a study of metastatic and nonmetastatic thyroid tumors. For the study at large: Across blood and tumor or nodule tissue, repertoires from malignant and benign thyroid patients were compared with one another. Study conclusions and caveats: Reports indicated that malignant thyroid tumors showed significantly higher TCR beta diversity than benign nodules did, in blood and tumor.

Thyroid surgery was performed in patients who had received no treatment beforehand. In regard to this clone: The antigen is not known.

CDR3 length: 13 residues. Germline assignment: CDR1 SGDLS and CDR2 YYNGEE. The V end was cut by 10 bases, the J end by 3 bases, with 15 bases between. Original methodology: The distant-metastasis classifier for papillary thyroid cancer was built from CDR3 differences across clinicopathological groups. With MiXCR, TCRdb reprocessed the PCR reads. The V and J calls and clone size are TCRdb's, not the authors'. The sample gives 8,700 or so clones, about 28% of which show up once; 21% is in the top ten. The sample was tumor tissue. This chain connects TRBV9 to TRBJ2-3, with unresolved D. The origin of this receptor is a female donor with papillary thyroid cancer or a benign thyroid nodule (not recorded which). Some clones in this sample may be carry-over from other donors' samples. The CDR3 here is CASGSGVTDTQYF. CDR3 in DNA: TGTGCCTCCGGTTCTGGGGTGACAGATACGCAGTATTTT.